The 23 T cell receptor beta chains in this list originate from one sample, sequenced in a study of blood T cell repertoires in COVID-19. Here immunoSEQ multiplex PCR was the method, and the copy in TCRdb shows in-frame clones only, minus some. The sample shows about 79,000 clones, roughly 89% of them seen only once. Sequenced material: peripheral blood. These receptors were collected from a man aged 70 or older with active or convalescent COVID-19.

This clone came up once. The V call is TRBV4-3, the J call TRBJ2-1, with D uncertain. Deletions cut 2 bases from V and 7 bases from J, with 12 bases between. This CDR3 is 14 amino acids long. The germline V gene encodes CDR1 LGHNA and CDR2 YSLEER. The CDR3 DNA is TGCGCCAGCAGCCAACAAATCGGTTTGAATGAGCAGTTCTTC. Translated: CASSQQIGLNEQFF.

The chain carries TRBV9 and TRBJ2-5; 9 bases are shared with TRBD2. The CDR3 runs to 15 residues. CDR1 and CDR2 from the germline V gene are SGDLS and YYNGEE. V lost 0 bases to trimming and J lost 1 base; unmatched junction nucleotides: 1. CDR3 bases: TGTGCCAGCAGCGTAGCTAGCGGGGCCCAAGAGACCCAGTACTTC. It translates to CASSVASGAQETQYF. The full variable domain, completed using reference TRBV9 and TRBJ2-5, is DSGVTQTPKHLITATGQRVTLRCSPRSGDLSVYWYQQSLDQGLQFLIQYYNGEERAKGNILERFSAQQFPDLHSELNLSSLELGDSALYFCASSVASGAQETQYFGPGTRLLVL.

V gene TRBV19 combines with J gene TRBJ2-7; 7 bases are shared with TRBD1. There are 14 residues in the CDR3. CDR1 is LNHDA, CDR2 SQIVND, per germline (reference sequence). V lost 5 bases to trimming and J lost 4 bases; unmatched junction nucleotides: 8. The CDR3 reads CASSPRQGGYEQYF. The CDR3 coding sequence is TGTGCCAGTAGTCCGCGACAGGGTGGTTACGAGCAGTACTTC.

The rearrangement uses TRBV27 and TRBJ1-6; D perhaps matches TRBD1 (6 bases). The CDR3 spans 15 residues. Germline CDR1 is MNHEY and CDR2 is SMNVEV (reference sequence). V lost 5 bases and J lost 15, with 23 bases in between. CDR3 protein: CASSLTGTPEYSLHF. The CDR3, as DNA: TGTGCCAGCAGTCTGACAGGAACCCCGGAGTATAGCCTCCACTTT.

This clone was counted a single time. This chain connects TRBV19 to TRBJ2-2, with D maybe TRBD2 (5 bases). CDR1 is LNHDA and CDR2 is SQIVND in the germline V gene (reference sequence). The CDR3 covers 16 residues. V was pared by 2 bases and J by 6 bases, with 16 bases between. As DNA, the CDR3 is TGTGCCAGTAGTATATTTTCGGGAAGGGTCGCCGGGGAGCTGTTTTTT. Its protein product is CASSIFSGRVAGELFF. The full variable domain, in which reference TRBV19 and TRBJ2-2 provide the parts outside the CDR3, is DGGITQSPKYLFRKEGQNVTLSCEQNLNHDAMYWYRQDPGQGLRLIYYSQIVNDFQKGDIAEGYSVSREKKESFPLTVTSAQKNPTAFYLCASSIFSGRVAGELFFGEGSRLTVL.

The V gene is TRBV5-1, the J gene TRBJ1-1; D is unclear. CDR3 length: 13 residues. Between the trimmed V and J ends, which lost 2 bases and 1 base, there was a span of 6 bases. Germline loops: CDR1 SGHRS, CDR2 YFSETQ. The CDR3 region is CASSLSENTEAFF. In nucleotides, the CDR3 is TGCGCCAGCAGCTTATCAGAGAACACTGAAGCTTTCTTT.

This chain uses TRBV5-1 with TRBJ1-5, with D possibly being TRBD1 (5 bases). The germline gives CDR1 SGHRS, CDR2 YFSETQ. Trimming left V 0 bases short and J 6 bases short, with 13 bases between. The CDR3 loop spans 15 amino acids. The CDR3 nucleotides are TGCGCCAGCAGCTTGGCAGGGCAGGGCGGTCAGCCCCAGCATTTT. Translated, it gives CASSLAGQGGQPQHF.

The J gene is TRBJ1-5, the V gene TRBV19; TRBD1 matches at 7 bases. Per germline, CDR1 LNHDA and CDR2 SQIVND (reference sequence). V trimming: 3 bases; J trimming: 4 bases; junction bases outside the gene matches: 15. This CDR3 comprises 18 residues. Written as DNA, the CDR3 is TGTGCCAGTAGTATTGGATGGGCCGGGGCAGGGGGAAATCAGCCCCAGCATTTT. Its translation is CASSIGWAGAGGNQPQHF. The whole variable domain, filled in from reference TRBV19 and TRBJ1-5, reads DGGITQSPKYLFRKEGQNVTLSCEQNLNHDAMYWYRQDPGQGLRLIYYSQIVNDFQKGDIAEGYSVSREKKESFPLTVTSAQKNPTAFYLCASSIGWAGAGGNQPQHFGDGTRLSIL.

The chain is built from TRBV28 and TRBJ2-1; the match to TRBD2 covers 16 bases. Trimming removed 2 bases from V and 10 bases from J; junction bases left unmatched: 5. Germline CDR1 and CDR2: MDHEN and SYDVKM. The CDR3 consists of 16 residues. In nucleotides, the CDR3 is TGTGCCAGCAGTTTAGCGGGACTAGCGGGAGGGCGGGAGCAGTTCTTC. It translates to CASSLAGLAGGREQFF.

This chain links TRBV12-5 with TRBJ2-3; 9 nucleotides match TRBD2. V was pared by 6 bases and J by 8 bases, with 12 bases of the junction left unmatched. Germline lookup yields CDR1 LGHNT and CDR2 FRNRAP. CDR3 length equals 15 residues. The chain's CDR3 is CASGLNSGTSITQYF. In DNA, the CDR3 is TGTGCTAGTGGCTTAAATTCCGGGACTAGCATTACGCAGTATTTT.

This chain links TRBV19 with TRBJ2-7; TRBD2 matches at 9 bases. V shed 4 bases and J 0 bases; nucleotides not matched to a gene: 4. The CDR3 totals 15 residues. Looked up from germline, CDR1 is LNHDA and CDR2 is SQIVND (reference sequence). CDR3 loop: CASSSATSGSYEQYF. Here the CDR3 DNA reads TGTGCCAGTAGTAGCGCGACTAGCGGCTCCTACGAGCAGTACTTC.

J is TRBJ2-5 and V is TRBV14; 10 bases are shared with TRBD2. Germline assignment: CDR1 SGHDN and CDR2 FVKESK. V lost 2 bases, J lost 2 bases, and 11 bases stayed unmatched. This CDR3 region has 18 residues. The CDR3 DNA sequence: TGTGCCAGCAGCCAATGGAGGGCTAGCGGGAGAAGGCAAGAGACCCAGTACTTC. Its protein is CASSQWRASGRRQETQYF.

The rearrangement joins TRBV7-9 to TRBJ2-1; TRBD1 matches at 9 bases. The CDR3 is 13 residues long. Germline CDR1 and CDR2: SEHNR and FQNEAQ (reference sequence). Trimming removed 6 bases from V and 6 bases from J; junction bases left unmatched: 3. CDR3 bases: TGTGCCAGCAGACCGACAGGGGGCAATGAGCAGTTCTTC. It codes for CASRPTGGNEQFF.

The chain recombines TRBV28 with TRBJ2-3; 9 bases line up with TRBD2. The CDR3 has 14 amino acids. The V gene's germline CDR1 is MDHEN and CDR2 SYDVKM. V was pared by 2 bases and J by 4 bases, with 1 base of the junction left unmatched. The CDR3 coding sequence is TGTGCCAGCAGTTTAGCGGGAGGGCCAGATACGCAGTATTTT. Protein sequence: CASSLAGGPDTQYF.

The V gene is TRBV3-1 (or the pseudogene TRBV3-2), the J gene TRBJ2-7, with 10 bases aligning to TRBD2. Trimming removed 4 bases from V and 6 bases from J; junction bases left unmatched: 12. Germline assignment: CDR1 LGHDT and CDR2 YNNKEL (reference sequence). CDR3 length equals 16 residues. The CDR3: CASSPTGSGRASEQYF. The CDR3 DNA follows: TGTGCCAGCAGCCCAACAGGGAGCGGGAGGGCCAGCGAGCAGTACTTC.

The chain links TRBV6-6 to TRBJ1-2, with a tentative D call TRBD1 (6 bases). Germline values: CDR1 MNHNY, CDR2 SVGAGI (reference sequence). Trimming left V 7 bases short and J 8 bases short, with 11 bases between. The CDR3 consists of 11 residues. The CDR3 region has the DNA TGTGCCAGCAACCACAGGGAAGGCTACACCTTC. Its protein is CASNHREGYTF.

CDR3 region: CASSYRKGETQYF. In DNA form, the CDR3 reads TGTGCCAGCAGTTACCGGAAGGGGGAGACCCAGTACTTC. The chain carries TRBV6-2 or TRBV6-3 and TRBJ2-5; a possible D gene is TRBD1 (5 bases). Germline assignment: CDR1 MNHEY and CDR2 SVGEGT. This CDR3 region has 13 residues. Trimming cost V 2 bases and J 5 bases, with 9 bases left between them.

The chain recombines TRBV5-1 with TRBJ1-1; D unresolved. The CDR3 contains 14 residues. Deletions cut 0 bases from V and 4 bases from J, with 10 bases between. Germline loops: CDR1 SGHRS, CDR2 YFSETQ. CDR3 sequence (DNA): TGCGCCAGCAGCTTGGAGCTGGGGAGCACTGAAGCTTTCTTT. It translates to CASSLELGSTEAFF. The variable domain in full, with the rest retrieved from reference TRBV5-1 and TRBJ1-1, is KAGVTQTPRYLIKTRGQQVTLSCSPISGHRSVSWYQQTPGQGLQFLFEYFSETQRNKGNFPGRFSGRQFSNSRSEMNVSTLELGDSALYLCASSLELGSTEAFFGQGTRLTVV.

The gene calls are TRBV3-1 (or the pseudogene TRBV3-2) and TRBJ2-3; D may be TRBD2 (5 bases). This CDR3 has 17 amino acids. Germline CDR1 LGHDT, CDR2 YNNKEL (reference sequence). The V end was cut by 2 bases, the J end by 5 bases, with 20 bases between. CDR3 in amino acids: CASSQFKRTSSRDTQYF. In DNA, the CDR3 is TGTGCCAGCAGCCAATTTAAGCGGACGAGTTCCAGAGATACGCAGTATTTT.

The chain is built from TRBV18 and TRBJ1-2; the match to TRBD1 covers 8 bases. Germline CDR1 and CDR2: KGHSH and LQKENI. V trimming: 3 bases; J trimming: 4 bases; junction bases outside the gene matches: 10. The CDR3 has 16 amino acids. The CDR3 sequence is CASSPGQGPIGYGYTF. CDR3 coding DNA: TGTGCCAGCTCACCCGGACAGGGCCCCATTGGCTATGGCTACACCTTC.

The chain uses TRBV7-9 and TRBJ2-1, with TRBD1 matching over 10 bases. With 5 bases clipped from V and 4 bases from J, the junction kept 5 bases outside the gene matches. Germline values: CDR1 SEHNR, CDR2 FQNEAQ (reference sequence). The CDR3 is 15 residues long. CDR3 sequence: CASSRGQGGYNEQFF. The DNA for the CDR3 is TGTGCCAGCAGCCGTGGACAGGGGGGTTACAATGAGCAGTTCTTC.

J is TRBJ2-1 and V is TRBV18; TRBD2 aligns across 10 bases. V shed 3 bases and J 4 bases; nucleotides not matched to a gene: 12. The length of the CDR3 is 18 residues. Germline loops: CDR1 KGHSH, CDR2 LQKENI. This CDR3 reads CASSPTRTSGEGYNEQFF. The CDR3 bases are TGTGCCAGCTCACCGACTAGGACTAGCGGCGAGGGGTACAATGAGCAGTTCTTC.

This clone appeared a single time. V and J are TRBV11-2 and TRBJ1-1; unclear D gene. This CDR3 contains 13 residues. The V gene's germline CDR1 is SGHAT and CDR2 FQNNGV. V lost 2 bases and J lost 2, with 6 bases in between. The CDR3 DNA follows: TGTGCCAGCAGCTTAAGCCTTAACACTGAAGCTTTCTTT. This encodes CASSLSLNTEAFF.